This TCR beta chain was sequenced in a study of STAT5B mutations in CD4+ large granular lymphocyte leukemia. Measured with immunoSEQ multiplex PCR; TCRdb has only the in-frame clones, and not every one. The sample records just under 20,000 clones, about 81% being singletons. The specimen was CD4+ T cells from blood buffy coats. The source is a human donor in good health.

The CDR3 loop reads CASSLSQGGYQPQHF. The CDR3, as DNA: TGTGCCAGCAGTTTATCGCAGGGTGGGTATCAGCCCCAGCATTTT. J is TRBJ1-5 and V is TRBV27, with D maybe TRBD1 (5 bases). Germline V gene data show CDR1 as MNHEY and CDR2 as SMNVEV (reference sequence). The V end was cut by 0 bases, the J end by 5 bases, with 11 bases between. There are 15 residues in the CDR3.